A selection of T cell receptor beta chains follows, all from one sample in a study of blood T cell repertoires in COVID-19. Here immunoSEQ multiplex PCR was the method, and the copy in TCRdb shows in-frame clones only, minus some. The table records about 120,000 clones, 85% of them present only once. Sequenced input: peripheral blood. Receptor source: a man of 80 years or more with acute or convalescent COVID-19. CDR3s include the opening cysteine and the closing phenylalanine or tryptophan. Each record gives: clone size, J gene, D gene, V gene, CDR3 protein, CDR3 DNA. The D gene is left open where the match is weak. A row's size may be missing; if present it is once, few, many or a size class.

clone size: .
J gene: TRBJ1-3
D gene: .
V gene: TRBV18
CDR3 protein: CASSPPRGGDSGNTIYF
CDR3 DNA: TGTGCCAGCTCACCACCGCGTGGCGGGGACTCTGGAAACACCATATATTTT

clone size: .
J gene: TRBJ1-2
D gene: .
V gene: TRBV28
CDR3 protein: CASSRPGTLGYGYTF
CDR3 DNA: TGTGCCAGCAGCCGTCCCGGGACTTTGGGCTATGGCTACACCTTC

clone size: .
J gene: TRBJ1-2
D gene: .
V gene: TRBV6-6
CDR3 protein: CAATPGGYGYTF
CDR3 DNA: TGTGCCGCTACACCGGGTGGCTATGGCTACACCTTC

clone size: .
J gene: TRBJ1-6
D gene: .
V gene: TRBV7-8
CDR3 protein: CASSLERLYSPLHF
CDR3 DNA: TGTGCCAGCAGCTTAGAGCGGTTATATTCACCCCTCCACTTT

clone size: once
J gene: TRBJ2-6
D gene: .
V gene: TRBV19
CDR3 protein: CASSMRTLLSRSGANVLTF
CDR3 DNA: TGTGCCAGTAGTATGAGGACACTCTTATCTCGCTCTGGGGCCAACGTCCTGACTTTC

clone size: .
J gene: TRBJ2-7
D gene: TRBD2
V gene: TRBV6-2/TRBV6-3
CDR3 protein: CASSYAGGLYEQYF
CDR3 DNA: TGTGCCAGCAGTTACGCGGGAGGTTTATACGAGCAGTACTTC

clone size: .
J gene: TRBJ1-6
D gene: TRBD1
V gene: TRBV6-1
CDR3 protein: CASSERSRRGQMDNSPLHF
CDR3 DNA: TGTGCCAGCAGTGAAAGGAGTAGAAGGGGGCAAATGGATAATTCACCCCTCCACTTT

clone size: .
J gene: TRBJ1-2
D gene: TRBD1
V gene: TRBV5-6
CDR3 protein: CACSEDRGITNGYTF
CDR3 DNA: TGTGCCTGCTCCGAGGACAGGGGGATTACGAATGGCTACACCTTC

clone size: .
J gene: TRBJ2-7
D gene: .
V gene: TRBV28
CDR3 protein: CASSLTGYYEQYF
CDR3 DNA: TGTGCCAGCAGTTTAACTGGTTACTACGAGCAGTACTTC

clone size: .
J gene: TRBJ1-2
D gene: .
V gene: TRBV12-3/TRBV12-4
CDR3 protein: CASSLQSYYGYTF
CDR3 DNA: TGTGCCAGCAGTTTGCAAAGCTACTATGGCTACACCTTC

clone size: .
J gene: TRBJ2-5
D gene: .
V gene: TRBV18
CDR3 protein: CASSPQQTQYF
CDR3 DNA: TGTGCCAGCTCACCACAGCAGACCCAGTACTTC

clone size: few
J gene: TRBJ2-2
D gene: TRBD2
V gene: TRBV3-1/TRBV3-2
CDR3 protein: CASSLGPSGPNTGELFF
CDR3 DNA: TGTGCCAGCAGCCTTGGCCCTAGCGGGCCAAACACCGGGGAGCTGTTTTTT

clone size: .
J gene: TRBJ1-1
D gene: .
V gene: TRBV29-1
CDR3 protein: CSVEVLSEAFF
CDR3 DNA: TGCAGCGTTGAAGTCTTGAGTGAAGCTTTCTTT

clone size: .
J gene: TRBJ2-5
D gene: TRBD2
V gene: TRBV3-1/TRBV3-2
CDR3 protein: CASSLLAGLQETQYF
CDR3 DNA: TGTGCCAGCAGCCTCCTAGCGGGGCTCCAAGAGACCCAGTACTTC

clone size: .
J gene: TRBJ1-1
D gene: .
V gene: TRBV10-2
CDR3 protein: CASSESYSGVNTEAFF
CDR3 DNA: TGCGCCAGCAGTGAGTCCTACTCGGGGGTGAACACTGAAGCTTTCTTT

clone size: .
J gene: TRBJ1-3
D gene: TRBD1
V gene: TRBV18
CDR3 protein: CASSPPSGGLRSTIYF
CDR3 DNA: TGTGCCAGCTCACCACCGTCAGGGGGCCTCAGGAGCACCATATATTTT

clone size: .
J gene: TRBJ1-1
D gene: TRBD1
V gene: TRBV10-1
CDR3 protein: CASRGTGPEAFF
CDR3 DNA: TGCGCCAGCAGGGGGACAGGGCCTGAAGCTTTCTTT

clone size: .
J gene: TRBJ2-3
D gene: TRBD2
V gene: TRBV27
CDR3 protein: CASSFQSGTYTDTQYF
CDR3 DNA: TGTGCCAGCAGTTTTCAAAGCGGGACTTACACAGATACGCAGTATTTT

clone size: .
J gene: TRBJ1-2
D gene: TRBD1
V gene: TRBV25-1
CDR3 protein: CASSETGGNYGYTF
CDR3 DNA: TGTGCCAGCAGTGAAACAGGGGGCAACTATGGCTACACCTTC

clone size: .
J gene: TRBJ1-5
D gene: TRBD1
V gene: TRBV3-1/TRBV3-2
CDR3 protein: CASSLRGTGSYNQPQHF
CDR3 DNA: TGTGCCAGCAGCCTTCGAGGGACAGGGTCCTACAATCAGCCCCAGCATTTT

clone size: .
J gene: TRBJ1-2
D gene: .
V gene: TRBV28
CDR3 protein: CASSLVGRADGYTF
CDR3 DNA: TGTGCCAGCAGTTTAGTCGGCAGGGCGGACGGCTACACCTTC

clone size: .
J gene: TRBJ1-1
D gene: .
V gene: TRBV18
CDR3 protein: CASSPLAVSITEAFF
CDR3 DNA: TGTGCCAGCTCACCACTCGCAGTTTCGATCACTGAAGCTTTCTTT

clone size: .
J gene: TRBJ1-1
D gene: .
V gene: TRBV11-3
CDR3 protein: CASSSMNTEAFF
CDR3 DNA: TGTGCCAGCAGCTCTATGAACACTGAAGCTTTCTTT

clone size: .
J gene: TRBJ1-3
D gene: .
V gene: TRBV14
CDR3 protein: CASGHNSGNTIYF
CDR3 DNA: TGTGCCAGCGGTCACAACTCTGGAAACACCATATATTTT

clone size: .
J gene: TRBJ1-2
D gene: .
V gene: TRBV6-2/TRBV6-3
CDR3 protein: CASSYRGAQGYGYTF
CDR3 DNA: TGTGCCAGCAGTTACCGGGGGGCGCAGGGGTATGGCTACACCTTC

clone size: few
J gene: TRBJ1-4
D gene: .
V gene: TRBV12-3/TRBV12-4
CDR3 protein: CASRSPNEKLFF
CDR3 DNA: TGTGCCAGCAGGAGTCCTAATGAAAAACTGTTTTTT

clone size: .
J gene: TRBJ2-7
D gene: .
V gene: TRBV7-2
CDR3 protein: CASSLVADYEQYF
CDR3 DNA: TGTGCCAGCAGCTTAGTGGCAGACTACGAGCAGTACTTC

clone size: once
J gene: TRBJ1-1
D gene: TRBD1
V gene: TRBV5-4
CDR3 protein: CASSIQGYGNTEAFF
CDR3 DNA: TGTGCCAGCAGCATACAGGGGTACGGGAACACTGAAGCTTTCTTT

clone size: .
J gene: TRBJ1-2
D gene: TRBD1
V gene: TRBV12-3/TRBV12-4
CDR3 protein: CASSFTGDYGYTF
CDR3 DNA: TGTGCCAGCAGTTTCACAGGGGACTATGGCTACACCTTC

clone size: .
J gene: TRBJ2-7
D gene: TRBD1
V gene: TRBV5-6
CDR3 protein: CASNPQGTYEQYF
CDR3 DNA: TGTGCCAGCAACCCACAGGGGACCTACGAGCAGTACTTC

clone size: .
J gene: TRBJ2-2
D gene: .
V gene: TRBV7-3
CDR3 protein: CASSSQEHGELFF
CDR3 DNA: TGTGCCAGCAGCTCCCAGGAACACGGGGAGCTGTTTTTT

clone size: few
J gene: TRBJ1-1
D gene: TRBD1
V gene: TRBV7-2
CDR3 protein: CASSSALSARAGQGAEAFF
CDR3 DNA: TGTGCCAGCAGCTCTGCACTGAGCGCCCGCGCGGGACAGGGGGCTGAAGCTTTCTTT

clone size: .
J gene: TRBJ1-1
D gene: TRBD1
V gene: TRBV27
CDR3 protein: CASSYAGGWAFF
CDR3 DNA: TGTGCCAGCAGTTATGCAGGGGGGTGGGCTTTCTTT

clone size: .
J gene: TRBJ1-1
D gene: TRBD1
V gene: TRBV7-2
CDR3 protein: CASSHGQGGTEAFF
CDR3 DNA: TGTGCCAGCAGCCACGGACAGGGCGGCACTGAAGCTTTCTTT

clone size: .
J gene: TRBJ1-2
D gene: .
V gene: TRBV24-1
CDR3 protein: CATSVQNYGYTF
CDR3 DNA: TGTGCCACCAGTGTCCAGAACTATGGCTACACCTTC

clone size: .
J gene: TRBJ2-5
D gene: .
V gene: TRBV3-1/TRBV3-2
CDR3 protein: CASSQVRETQYF
CDR3 DNA: TGTGCCAGCAGCCAGGTGAGGGAGACCCAGTACTTC

clone size: .
J gene: TRBJ2-3
D gene: .
V gene: TRBV9
CDR3 protein: CASSARPGETDTQYF
CDR3 DNA: TGTGCCAGCAGCGCAAGGCCGGGGGAGACAGATACGCAGTATTTT

clone size: .
J gene: TRBJ2-7
D gene: .
V gene: TRBV6-2/TRBV6-3
CDR3 protein: CASSYAGNRPYEQYF
CDR3 DNA: TGTGCCAGCAGTTACGCCGGGAACAGACCCTACGAGCAGTACTTC

clone size: .
J gene: TRBJ1-5
D gene: .
V gene: TRBV19
CDR3 protein: CASTIPGNQPQHF
CDR3 DNA: TGTGCCAGTACTATCCCGGGCAATCAGCCCCAGCATTTT

clone size: once
J gene: TRBJ2-5
D gene: .
V gene: TRBV7-2
CDR3 protein: CASSFGLGGETQYF
CDR3 DNA: TGTGCCAGCAGTTTCGGACTAGGGGGAGAGACCCAGTACTTC

clone size: .
J gene: TRBJ2-3
D gene: TRBD2
V gene: TRBV7-2
CDR3 protein: CASSLGGTSTDTQYF
CDR3 DNA: TGTGCCAGCAGCTTGGGGGGGACCTCCACAGATACGCAGTATTTT

clone size: .
J gene: TRBJ1-3
D gene: .
V gene: TRBV7-9
CDR3 protein: CASTYSGNTIYF
CDR3 DNA: TGTGCCAGCACCTACTCTGGAAACACCATATATTTT

clone size: few
J gene: TRBJ1-2
D gene: TRBD1
V gene: TRBV3-1/TRBV3-2
CDR3 protein: CASSPRQGSGGYTF
CDR3 DNA: TGTGCCAGCAGCCCTAGACAGGGTTCGGGTGGCTACACCTTC

clone size: .
J gene: TRBJ1-4
D gene: TRBD1
V gene: TRBV28
CDR3 protein: CASSYPQGTGEKLFF
CDR3 DNA: TGTGCCAGCAGTTACCCACAGGGGACGGGTGAAAAACTGTTTTTT

clone size: .
J gene: TRBJ2-5
D gene: TRBD2
V gene: TRBV15
CDR3 protein: CATSSRTSGFETQYF
CDR3 DNA: TGTGCCACCAGCAGTCGGACTAGCGGGTTTGAGACCCAGTACTTC

clone size: .
J gene: TRBJ1-2
D gene: TRBD1
V gene: TRBV5-1
CDR3 protein: CASSSGQASNYGYTF
CDR3 DNA: TGCGCCAGCAGCTCGGGACAGGCCTCTAACTATGGCTACACCTTC

clone size: .
J gene: TRBJ1-1
D gene: .
V gene: TRBV6-1
CDR3 protein: CASSETWKINTEAFF
CDR3 DNA: TGTGCCAGCAGTGAGACTTGGAAGATAAACACTGAAGCTTTCTTT

clone size: .
J gene: TRBJ1-5
D gene: .
V gene: TRBV19
CDR3 protein: CACDAGLKNQPQHF
CDR3 DNA: TGTGCCTGTGATGCAGGGTTAAAGAATCAGCCCCAGCATTTT

clone size: few
J gene: TRBJ1-5
D gene: .
V gene: TRBV28
CDR3 protein: CASSLPGGGWPQHF
CDR3 DNA: TGTGCCAGCAGTTTACCCGGGGGAGGATGGCCCCAGCATTTT

clone size: .
J gene: TRBJ1-2
D gene: .
V gene: TRBV6-1
CDR3 protein: CASSDRGHYGYTF
CDR3 DNA: TGTGCCAGCAGTGACAGGGGCCACTATGGCTACACCTTC

clone size: .
J gene: TRBJ2-7
D gene: .
V gene: TRBV30
CDR3 protein: CAWRQGYEQYF
CDR3 DNA: TGTGCCTGGAGGCAGGGCTACGAGCAGTACTTC

clone size: .
J gene: TRBJ1-5
D gene: .
V gene: TRBV4-1
CDR3 protein: CASSQDHINQPQHF
CDR3 DNA: TGCGCCAGCAGCCAAGATCACATCAATCAGCCCCAGCATTTT

clone size: .
J gene: TRBJ1-2
D gene: .
V gene: TRBV12-3/TRBV12-4
CDR3 protein: CASSLLNYGYTF
CDR3 DNA: TGTGCCAGCAGTTTATTAAACTATGGCTACACCTTC